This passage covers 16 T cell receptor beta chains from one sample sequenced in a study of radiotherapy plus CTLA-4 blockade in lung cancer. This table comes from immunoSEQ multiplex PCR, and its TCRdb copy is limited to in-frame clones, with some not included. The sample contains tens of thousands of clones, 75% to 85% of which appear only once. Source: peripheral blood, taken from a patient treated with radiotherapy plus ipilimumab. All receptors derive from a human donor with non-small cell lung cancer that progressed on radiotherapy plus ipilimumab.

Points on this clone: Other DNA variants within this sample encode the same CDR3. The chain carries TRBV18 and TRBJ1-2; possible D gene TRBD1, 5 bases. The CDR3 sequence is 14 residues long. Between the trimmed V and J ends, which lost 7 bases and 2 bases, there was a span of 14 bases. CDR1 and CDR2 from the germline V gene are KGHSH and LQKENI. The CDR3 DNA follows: TGTGCCAGCTGTAAATCCCCAGGGAACTATGGCTACACCTTC. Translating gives CASCKSPGNYGYTF.

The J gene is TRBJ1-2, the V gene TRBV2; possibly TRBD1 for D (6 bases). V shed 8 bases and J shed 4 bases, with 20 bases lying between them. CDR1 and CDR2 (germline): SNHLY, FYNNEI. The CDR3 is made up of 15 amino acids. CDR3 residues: CASEKGGVYVYGYTF. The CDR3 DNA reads TGTGCCAGCGAGAAAGGGGGGGTTTACGTCTATGGCTACACCTTC.

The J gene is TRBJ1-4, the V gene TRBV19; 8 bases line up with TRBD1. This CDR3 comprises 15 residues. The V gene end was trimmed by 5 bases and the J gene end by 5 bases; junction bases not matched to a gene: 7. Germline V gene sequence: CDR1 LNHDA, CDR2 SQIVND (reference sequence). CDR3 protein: CASSGQGLSNEKLFF. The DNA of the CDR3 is TGTGCCAGTAGTGGACAGGGTCTATCGAATGAAAAACTGTTTTTT.

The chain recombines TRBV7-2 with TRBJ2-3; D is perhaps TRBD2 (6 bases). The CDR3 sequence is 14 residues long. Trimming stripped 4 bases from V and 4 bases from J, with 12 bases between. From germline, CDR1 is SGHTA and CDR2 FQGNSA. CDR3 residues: CASSSASAADTQYF. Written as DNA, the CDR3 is TGTGCCAGCAGCTCCGCTAGCGCGGCAGATACGCAGTATTTT.

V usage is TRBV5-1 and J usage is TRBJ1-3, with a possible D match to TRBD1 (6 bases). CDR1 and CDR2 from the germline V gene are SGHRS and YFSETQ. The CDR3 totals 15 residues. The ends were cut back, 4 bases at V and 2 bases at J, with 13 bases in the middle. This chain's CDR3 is CASSQTGSAGNTIYF. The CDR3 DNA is TGCGCCAGCAGCCAAACAGGGTCGGCTGGAAACACCATATATTTT.

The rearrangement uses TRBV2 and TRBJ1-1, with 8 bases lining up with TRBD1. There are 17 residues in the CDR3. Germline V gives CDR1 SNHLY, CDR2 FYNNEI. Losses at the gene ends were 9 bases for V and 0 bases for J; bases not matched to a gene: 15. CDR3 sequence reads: CARLGDRYFFMNTEAFF. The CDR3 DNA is TGTGCCAGGCTTGGGGACAGGTACTTTTTCATGAACACTGAAGCTTTCTTT.

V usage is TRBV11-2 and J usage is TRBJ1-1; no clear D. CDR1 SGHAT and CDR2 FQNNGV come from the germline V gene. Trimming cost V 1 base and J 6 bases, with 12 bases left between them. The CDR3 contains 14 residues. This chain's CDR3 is CASSLAYRRAEAFF. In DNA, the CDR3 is TGTGCCAGCAGCTTAGCATACCGGAGGGCTGAAGCTTTCTTT.

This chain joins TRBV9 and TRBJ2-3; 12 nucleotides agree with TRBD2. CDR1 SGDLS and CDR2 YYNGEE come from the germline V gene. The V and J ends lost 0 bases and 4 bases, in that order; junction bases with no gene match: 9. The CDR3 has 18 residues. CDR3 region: CASSVDLAGGGRADTQYF. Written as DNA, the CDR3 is TGTGCCAGCAGCGTAGATCTAGCGGGGGGGGGCCGGGCAGATACGCAGTATTTT. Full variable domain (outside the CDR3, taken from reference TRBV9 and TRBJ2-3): DSGVTQTPKHLITATGQRVTLRCSPRSGDLSVYWYQQSLDQGLQFLIQYYNGEERAKGNILERFSAQQFPDLHSELNLSSLELGDSALYFCASSVDLAGGGRADTQYFGPGTRLTVL.

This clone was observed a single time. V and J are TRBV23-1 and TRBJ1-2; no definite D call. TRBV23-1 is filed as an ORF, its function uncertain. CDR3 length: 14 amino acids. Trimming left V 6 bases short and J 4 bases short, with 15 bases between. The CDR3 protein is CASSPPPPGYGYTF. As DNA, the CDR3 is TGCGCCAGCAGCCCCCCCCCTCCGGGCTATGGCTACACCTTC.

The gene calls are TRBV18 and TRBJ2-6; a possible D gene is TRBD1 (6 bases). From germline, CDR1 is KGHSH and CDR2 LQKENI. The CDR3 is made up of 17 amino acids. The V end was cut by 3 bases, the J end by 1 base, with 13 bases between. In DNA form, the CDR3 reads TGTGCCAGCTCACCTAGATCCACAGGGTCTGGGGCCAACGTCCTGACTTTC. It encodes CASSPRSTGSGANVLTF. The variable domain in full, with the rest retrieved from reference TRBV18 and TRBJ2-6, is NAGVMQNPRHLVRRRGQEARLRCSPMKGHSHVYWYRQLPEEGLKFMVYLQKENIIDESGMPKERFSAEFPKEGPSILRIQQVVRGDSAAYFCASSPRSTGSGANVLTFGAGSRLTVL.

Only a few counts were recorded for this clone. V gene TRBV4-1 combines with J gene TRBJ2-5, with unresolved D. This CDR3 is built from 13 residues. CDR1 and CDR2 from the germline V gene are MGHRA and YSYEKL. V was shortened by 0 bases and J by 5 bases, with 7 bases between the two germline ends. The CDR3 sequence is CASSQDSRETQYF. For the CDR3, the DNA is TGCGCCAGCAGCCAAGATTCGAGGGAGACCCAGTACTTC.

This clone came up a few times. The CDR3 reads CASSSSSGVHYEQYF. The CDR3 nucleotides are TGTGCCAGCAGCTCCTCAAGCGGGGTGCACTACGAGCAGTACTTC. The J gene is TRBJ2-7, the V gene TRBV11-2; TRBD2 matches 7 bases. The CDR3 runs to 15 residues. V was pared by 4 bases and J by 3 bases, with 9 bases of the junction left unmatched. The germline V gene encodes CDR1 SGHAT and CDR2 FQNNGV.

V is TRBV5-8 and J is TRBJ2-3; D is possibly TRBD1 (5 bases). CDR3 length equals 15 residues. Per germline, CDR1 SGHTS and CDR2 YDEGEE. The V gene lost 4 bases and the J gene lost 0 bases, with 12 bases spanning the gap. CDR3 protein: CASSQRQTSTDTQYF. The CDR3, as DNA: TGTGCCAGCAGCCAAAGACAGACTAGCACAGATACGCAGTATTTT.

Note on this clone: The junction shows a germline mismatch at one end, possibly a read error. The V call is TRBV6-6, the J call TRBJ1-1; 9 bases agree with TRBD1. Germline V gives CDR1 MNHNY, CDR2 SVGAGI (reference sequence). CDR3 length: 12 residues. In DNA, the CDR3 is TGTGCCAGCAGTTACTCGACAGGGGGTCTTCTCTTT. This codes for CASSYSTGGLLF.

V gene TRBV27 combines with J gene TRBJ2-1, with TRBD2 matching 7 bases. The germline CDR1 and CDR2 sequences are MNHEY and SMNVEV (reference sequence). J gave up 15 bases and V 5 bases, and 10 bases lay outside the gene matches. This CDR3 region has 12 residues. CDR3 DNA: TGTGCCAGCAGTCCACAGCGGGGCAGAGGGTTCTTC. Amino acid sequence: CASSPQRGRGFF.

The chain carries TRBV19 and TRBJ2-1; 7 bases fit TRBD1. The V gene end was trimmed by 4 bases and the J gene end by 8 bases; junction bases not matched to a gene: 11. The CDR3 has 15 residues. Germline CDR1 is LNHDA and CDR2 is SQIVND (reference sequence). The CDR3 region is CASSNPDRDIDEQFF. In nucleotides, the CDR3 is TGTGCCAGTAGTAACCCCGACAGGGATATCGATGAGCAGTTCTTC.